This TCR beta chain was profiled in a study of cytomegalovirus exposure and HLA in healthy donors. Study results and caveats: Reports showed the classifier diagnosing cytomegalovirus status with high specificity and sensitivity.

Comment on this clone: Its antigen is not known.

Losses at the gene ends were 4 bases for V and 9 bases for J; bases not matched to a gene: 8. The CDR3 consists of 14 residues. Germline V gene sequence: CDR1 SEHNR, CDR2 FQNEAQ (reference sequence). The PCR used 60 Vbeta and 13 Jbeta primers. Profiling relied on immunoSEQ multiplex PCR, and the TCRdb table lists in-frame clones only, not all of them. The sample carries 100,000 to 150,000 clones, about 76% recorded once. Sequencing was done on a sample of PBMCs. The source is a middle-aged woman in good health and CMV-seronegative. The chain joins TRBV7-9 to TRBJ2-1, with 8 bases fitting TRBD1. The CDR3 nucleotides are TGTGCCAGCAGCTCCACCCCCGACAGGGGTGAGCAGTTCTTC. Residues: CASSSTPDRGEQFF.